The source of this T cell receptor (beta chain) is a study of blood T cell repertoires in COVID-19. Study-wide background: From the United States, Italy and Spain came samples of acute and convalescent COVID-19. The analysed material was cDNA or gDNA that came from T cells, B-cell-depleted T cells, or PBMCs.

Original processing notes: Nucleated cell number was recorded as an estimate derived from reference gene primer amplification. The protocol was immunoSEQ multiplex PCR, while the TCRdb copy is restricted to in-frame clones and leaves out a portion. V and J calls and clone size follow that table, whereas D and trimming were derived from the DNA. The data hold around 250,000 clones, with 85% to 90% observed a single time. The age range of participants was about 18 to 89 years, with residence in 20 to 25 US areas. With 5 bases clipped from V and 1 base from J, the junction kept 2 bases outside the gene matches. The CDR3 sequence is 14 residues long. Germline V CDR1 and CDR2: SGHTA, FQGTGA.

This chain uses TRBV7-3 with TRBJ2-1; 7 bases map to TRBD1. Sequencing used PBMCs or T cells enriched from blood (not recorded which). The TCR sequence derives from a man in his fifties who had been exposed to COVID-19. CDR3 nucleotides: TGTGCCAGCAGCCCACAGGGGTCCTACAATGAGCAGTTCTTC. It encodes CASSPQGSYNEQFF.